In its sample, the clone carrying this T cell receptor (beta chain) was seen a few times. Its cognate antigen is unknown. Isolation per sample recovered at least 7 million PBMCs. With a J-beta primer mix and a sample-barcoded 5' primer, a second PCR ran 7 to 11 cycles. TCRdb re-analysed the 5' RACE reads in MiXCR, keeping a single row per CDR3 protein. The table includes some 1.4 million distinct CDR3 sequences, approximately 40% detected once. The sample belongs to a study of blood T cells in healthy people across ages. Turning to the study itself: When template switching was applied, about one barcoded beta molecule was captured per two T cells.

General study points: The CMV status of each donor remained undetermined, and this could have confounded shifts in expanded clonotypes. TCR beta diversity, measured per million T cells, fell in a roughly linear way with age.

The germline V gene encodes CDR1 SGDLS and CDR2 YYNGEE. V shed 6 bases and J shed 0 bases, with 12 bases lying between them. The CDR3 is made up of 14 amino acids. Sequenced material: blood. V and J are TRBV9 and TRBJ1-1; TRBD1 might be the D (5 bases). The source is a woman under 30 in good health. The CDR3 loop reads CASTKTDMNTEAFF. The CDR3 DNA sequence: TGTGCCAGCACCAAGACAGACATGAACACTGAAGCTTTCTTT.